This entry concerns a single T cell receptor beta chain. The data are from a study of shared clonotypes between healthy human individuals. Sequencing used immunoSEQ multiplex PCR; TCRdb keeps in-frame clones, though not all of them. The sample lists roughly 1,100,000 clones; approximately 68% were seen once. V lost 6 bases and J 6 bases, leaving 11 bases between the germline ends. The length of the CDR3 is 11 residues. In germline, CDR1 is SQVTM, CDR2 ANQGSEA. The clonotype comes from a man younger than 30 in good health. Source material: memory CD4+ T cells sorted from blood. Indicated subset: CD45RA-negative fraction. The chain has TRBV29-1 and TRBJ1-2, with a tentative D call TRBD1 (5 bases). The CDR3, as DNA: TGCAGCGTGGGGGAAGGGGATGGCTACACCTTC. Its protein is CSVGEGDGYTF.